The 8 T cell receptor beta chains given below trace back to one sample, sequenced in a study of human T cells and chemical hapten exposure. Time point indicated: pre-sensitization, week 0. The treatment is: therapeutic diphenylcyclopropenone sensitization with weekly scalp DPC. TCRdb itself ran the RACE reads through MiXCR, one entry per CDR3 protein. The data contain around 62,000 distinct CDR3 sequences, roughly 6.7% of them singletons. This specimen was whole blood, taken in connection with sensitization to the hapten diphenylcyclopropenone (DPC). These receptors were collected from a woman aged 25 to 39 with alopecia areata. Some clones in this sample may be carry-over from other donors' samples.

V usage is TRBV6-1 and J usage is TRBJ2-3; 8 nucleotides line up with TRBD1. This CDR3 region has 15 residues. V was pared by 6 bases and J by 2 bases, with 7 bases of the junction left unmatched. CDR1 MNHNS and CDR2 SASEGT come from the germline V gene. The CDR3, as DNA: TGTGCCAGCAGCAGCAGGGGGCTCAACACAGATACGCAGTATTTT. Encoded protein: CASSSRGLNTDTQYF.

The chain has TRBV7-3 and TRBJ2-3; D gene uncertain. The CDR3 totals 14 residues. V shed 2 bases and J shed 2 bases, with 8 bases lying between them. Germline-derived CDR1 and CDR2 are SGHTA and FQGTGA. The CDR3 DNA sequence: TGTGCCAGCAGCTTAGATGTAGCCACAGATACGCAGTATTTT. It yields the protein CASSLDVATDTQYF.

This clonotype was picked up many times. The V gene is TRBV20-1, the J gene TRBJ1-2; D remains unclear. CDR1 is DFQATT, CDR2 SNEGSKA, per germline (reference sequence). The CDR3 runs 10 residues. V was cut by 5 bases and J by 7 bases, with 8 bases left in between. CDR3 protein: CSAPNLGYTF. DNA of the CDR3: TGCAGTGCTCCAAATCTTGGCTACACCTTC.

Comment on this clonotype: Just one base apart from a much larger clone, this may be a read error. The rearrangement uses TRBV20-1 and TRBJ2-5; 11 nucleotides match TRBD2. The CDR3 contains 13 residues. In germline, CDR1 is DFQATT, CDR2 SNEGSKA (reference sequence). CDR3 amino acids: CSVLAGGRETQYF. CDR3 coding DNA: TGCAGCGTTTTAGCGGGGGGGCGAGAGACCCAGTACTTC.

This clonotype was counted at least ten times. The chain couples TRBV9 to TRBJ2-3; D uncertain. The CDR3 sequence is 15 residues long. Deletions cut 2 bases from V and 0 bases from J, with 10 bases between. CDR1 and CDR2 (germline): SGDLS, YYNGEE. CDR3 protein: CASSVGRVSTDTQYF. As DNA, the CDR3 is TGTGCCAGCAGCGTCGGCCGAGTTAGCACAGATACGCAGTATTTT.

This chain uses TRBV7-2 with TRBJ1-1; 9 bases match TRBD1. This CDR3 region has 14 residues. The junction had 8 bases not matched to a gene; V was cut back by 3 bases and J by 9 bases. The germline V gene has CDR1 SGHTA and CDR2 FQGNSA. CDR3 loop: CASSFNGGQGQAFF. In DNA form, the CDR3 reads TGTGCCAGCAGCTTTAACGGGGGACAGGGCCAAGCTTTCTTT.

This clonotype has at least ten counts. The rearrangement links TRBV12-3 or TRBV12-4 to TRBJ1-2; D is uncertain. Trimming stripped 5 bases from V and 6 bases from J, with 16 bases between. The CDR3 is 14 amino acids. CDR3 in DNA: TGTGCCAGCAGTCCTAGGGTAGGAGGAAATGGCTACACCTTC. It is translated as CASSPRVGGNGYTF.

This clonotype was detected ten times or more. The V call is TRBV29-1, the J call TRBJ1-2, with a weak D call TRBD1 (5 bases). Deletions cut 3 bases from V and 6 bases from J, with 11 bases between. The germline V gene has CDR1 SQVTM and CDR2 ANQGSEA. The length of the CDR3 is 12 residues. For the CDR3, the DNA is TGCAGCGTTGAGGGCAGGGAAGATGGCTACACCTTC. It is translated as CSVEGREDGYTF.